The clone carrying this T cell receptor beta chain has a handful of counts. The antigen is undetermined. Additional DNA sequences in this sample encode the identical CDR3. The sample belongs to a study of shared clonotypes between healthy human individuals. Trimming removed 0 bases at V and 3 bases at J, with 3 bases between. The CDR3 runs 12 residues. Germline values: CDR1 SGHRS, CDR2 YFSETQ. CD45RA-negative memory and CD45RA+ naive subsets were split from the CD4+ cells. This table comes from immunoSEQ multiplex PCR, and its TCRdb copy is limited to in-frame clones, with some not included. The data contain more than 2 million clones, approximately 94% of them singletons. Study findings and constraints: Estimated richness values were generally larger in naive subsets than in memory subsets.

The sequencing input was naive CD4+ T cells sorted from blood. Documented subset: CD45RA+ positively selected. The receptor was derived from a man aged 18 to 30 in good health. The chain combines TRBV5-1 with TRBJ1-2; no clear D. Here the CDR3 reads CASSLDYYGYTF. CDR3 sequence (DNA): TGCGCCAGCAGCTTGGATTACTATGGCTACACCTTC.